This is a list of T cell receptor beta chains from one sample in a study of sequential checkpoint blockade in melanoma. Generated by immunoSEQ multiplex PCR, the TCRdb table keeps only in-frame clones and is missing some. Among 25,000 to 30,000 clones listed, approximately 86% were seen once. Sequenced here: CD8+ T cells sorted from blood (inferred from file names), sampled from a patient given nivolumab and ipilimumab in sequence. All receptors come from a human donor with melanoma. Both conserved end residues are part of each CDR3. The D gene is left open where the match is weak. Expanded clones are given a class, and other clones once, few, many or no size at all.

J gene: TRBJ1-1; D gene: -; V gene: TRBV6-5; clone size: -; CDR3 protein: CASSYVFARAEAFF; CDR3 DNA: TGTGCCAGCAGTTACGTTTTCGCCAGGGCAGAAGCTTTCTTT
J gene: TRBJ2-7; D gene: TRBD2; V gene: TRBV4-3; clone size: -; CDR3 protein: CASSQDRGGPYEQYF; CDR3 DNA: TGCGCCAGCAGCCAGGATCGGGGGGGCCCATACGAGCAGTACTTC
J gene: TRBJ2-5; D gene: -; V gene: TRBV7-9; clone size: -; CDR3 protein: CASSDLTSNETQYF; CDR3 DNA: TGTGCCAGCAGCGACCTAACTAGCAACGAGACCCAGTACTTC
J gene: TRBJ2-7; D gene: TRBD2; V gene: TRBV7-2; clone size: -; CDR3 protein: CASSQEEPSGGIYEQYF; CDR3 DNA: TGTGCCAGCAGCCAAGAGGAACCTAGCGGGGGGATCTACGAGCAGTACTTC
J gene: TRBJ1-2; D gene: TRBD1; V gene: TRBV4-1; clone size: -; CDR3 protein: CASSQRTGRGYGYTF; CDR3 DNA: TGCGCCAGCAGCCAAAGGACAGGGAGGGGCTATGGCTACACCTTC
J gene: TRBJ2-2; D gene: TRBD1; V gene: TRBV10-2; clone size: -; CDR3 protein: CASADRGRSGELFF; CDR3 DNA: TGCGCCAGCGCTGACAGGGGGCGGAGCGGGGAGCTGTTTTTT
J gene: TRBJ2-7; D gene: TRBD1; V gene: TRBV5-8; clone size: -; CDR3 protein: CASSFNRGLRYEQYF; CDR3 DNA: TGTGCCAGCAGCTTCAACAGGGGGCTAAGGTACGAGCAGTACTTC
J gene: TRBJ2-1; D gene: TRBD1; V gene: TRBV13; clone size: -; CDR3 protein: CASSQGTVSNEQFF; CDR3 DNA: TGTGCCAGCAGCCAAGGGACAGTATCCAATGAGCAGTTCTTC
J gene: TRBJ2-7; D gene: -; V gene: TRBV4-3; clone size: -; CDR3 protein: CASSQEIASGAYTYEQYF; CDR3 DNA: TGCGCCAGCAGCCAAGAAATCGCATCAGGGGCCTACACCTACGAGCAGTACTTC
J gene: TRBJ1-2; D gene: -; V gene: TRBV7-9; clone size: once; CDR3 protein: CASSWDTTNYGYTF; CDR3 DNA: TGTGCCAGCAGCTGGGACACAACTAACTATGGCTACACCTTC
J gene: TRBJ2-4; D gene: -; V gene: TRBV4-1; clone size: -; CDR3 protein: CASSPGHGGATDIQYF; CDR3 DNA: TGCGCCAGCAGCCCCGGACATGGGGGGGCGACGGACATTCAGTACTTC
J gene: TRBJ2-1; D gene: TRBD2; V gene: TRBV6-5; clone size: -; CDR3 protein: CASSSSGGFSYNEQFF; CDR3 DNA: TGTGCCAGCAGTTCTAGCGGGGGCTTCTCCTACAATGAGCAGTTCTTC
J gene: TRBJ2-3; D gene: -; V gene: TRBV28; clone size: -; CDR3 protein: CASSLSGGSTDTQYF; CDR3 DNA: TGTGCCAGCAGTTTAAGTGGGGGGAGCACAGATACGCAGTATTTT
J gene: TRBJ2-1; D gene: TRBD2; V gene: TRBV7-9; clone size: -; CDR3 protein: CASSSAGTSYNEQFF; CDR3 DNA: TGTGCCAGCAGCTCAGCCGGGACTAGCTACAATGAGCAGTTCTTC
J gene: TRBJ2-3; D gene: TRBD2; V gene: TRBV19; clone size: -; CDR3 protein: CASSSAGGDTQYF; CDR3 DNA: TGTGCCAGTAGTTCAGCGGGGGGAGATACGCAGTATTTT
J gene: TRBJ2-7; D gene: TRBD1; V gene: TRBV7-6; clone size: -; CDR3 protein: CASSRGQGHEQYF; CDR3 DNA: TGTGCCAGCAGCCGGGGACAGGGCCACGAGCAGTACTTC
J gene: TRBJ1-3; D gene: -; V gene: TRBV4-2; clone size: -; CDR3 protein: CASSQDTGSGNTIYF; CDR3 DNA: TGTGCCAGCAGCCAAGATACAGGGTCTGGAAACACCATATATTTT